This section outlines one TCR beta chain sequence together with its context. The data derive from a study of blood T cell repertoires in COVID-19. Study details: The origin of the acute and convalescent COVID-19 samples was the United States, Italy and Spain.

Assay: immunoSEQ multiplex PCR; the TCRdb copy retains only in-frame clones and omits some. Among about 30,000 clones listed, under 95% were seen once. With 3 bases clipped from V and 7 bases from J, the junction kept 10 bases outside the gene matches. The CDR3 totals 15 residues. Germline CDR1 SEHNR, CDR2 FQNEAQ (reference sequence). The sequencing sample was made of peripheral blood. V gene TRBV7-9 combines with J gene TRBJ2-7; 9 bases are a match to TRBD1. The sequence came from a man over 45 with active COVID-19. CDR3 loop: CASSLGTGYRREQYF. In nucleotides, the CDR3 is TGTGCCAGCAGCTTGGGGACAGGGTATCGTCGAGAGCAGTACTTC.